The clone carrying this T cell receptor (beta chain) was found many times. Its antigen is not identified. This specimen belongs to a study of identical twins. Study-level findings and limits: Out-of-frame alpha sequences common to twins were enriched for low generation probability. The study found weaker excess twin sharing in beta out-of-frame sequences.

V lost 3 bases and J 9 bases, leaving 17 bases between the germline ends. CDR1 and CDR2 from the germline V gene are SEHNR and FQNEAQ (reference sequence). CDR3 length equals 14 residues. With no exceptions, donors were healthy Caucasians. TCRdb re-analysed the 5' RACE reads in MiXCR, keeping a single row per CDR3 protein. The sample shows roughly 690,000 distinct CDR3 sequences, less than 25% of them seen only once. This sample also appeared in a second study, on T cells expressing NK-cell markers. As that study records: Where several donors were concerned, these clonotypes also led the CD3+CD56-NKG2C+ fraction.

The V and J genes are TRBV7-9 and TRBJ1-2; no firm D call. The receptor was derived from a young woman in good health. Sequenced material: PBMCs. CDR3 bases: TGTGCCAGCAGCTTTGGGAGCCCACCTTATCGCTACACCTTC. Translated: CASSFGSPPYRYTF.